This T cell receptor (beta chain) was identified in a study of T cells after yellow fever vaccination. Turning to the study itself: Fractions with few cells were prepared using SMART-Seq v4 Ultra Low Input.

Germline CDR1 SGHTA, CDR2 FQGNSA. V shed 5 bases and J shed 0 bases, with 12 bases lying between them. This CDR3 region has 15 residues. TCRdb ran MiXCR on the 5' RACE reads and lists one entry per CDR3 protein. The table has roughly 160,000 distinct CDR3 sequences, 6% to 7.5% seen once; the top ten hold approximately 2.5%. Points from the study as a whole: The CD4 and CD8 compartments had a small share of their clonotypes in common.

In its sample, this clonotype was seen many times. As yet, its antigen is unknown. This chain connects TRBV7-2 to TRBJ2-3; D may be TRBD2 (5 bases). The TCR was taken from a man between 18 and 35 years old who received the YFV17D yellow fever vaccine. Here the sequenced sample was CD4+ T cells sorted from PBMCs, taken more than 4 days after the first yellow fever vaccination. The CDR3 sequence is CASSPLGYSTDTQYF. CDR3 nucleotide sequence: TGTGCCAGCAGCCCACTAGGGTATAGCACAGATACGCAGTATTTT.